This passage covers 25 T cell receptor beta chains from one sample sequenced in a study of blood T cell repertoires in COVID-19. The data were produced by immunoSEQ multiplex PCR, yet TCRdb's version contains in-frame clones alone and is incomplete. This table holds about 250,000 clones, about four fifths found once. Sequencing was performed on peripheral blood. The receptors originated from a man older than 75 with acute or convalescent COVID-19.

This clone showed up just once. The CDR3 region has the DNA TGCGCCAGCAGGAGGCGACGACAGGGGGTGTGGACCGGGGAGCTGTTTTTT. Residues: CASRRRRQGVWTGELFF. This chain uses TRBV5-1 with TRBJ2-2, with 9 bases lining up with TRBD1. Germline V CDR1 and CDR2: SGHRS, YFSETQ. The ends lost 5 bases at V and 5 bases at J; junction bases unmatched: 13. The length of the CDR3 is 17 residues.

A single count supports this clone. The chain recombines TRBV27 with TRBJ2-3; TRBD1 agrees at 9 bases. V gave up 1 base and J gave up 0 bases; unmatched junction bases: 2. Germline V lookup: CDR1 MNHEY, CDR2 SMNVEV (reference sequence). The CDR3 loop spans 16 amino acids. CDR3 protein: CASSLYRGLSTDTQYF. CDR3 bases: TGTGCCAGCAGTTTATACAGGGGGCTAAGCACAGATACGCAGTATTTT.

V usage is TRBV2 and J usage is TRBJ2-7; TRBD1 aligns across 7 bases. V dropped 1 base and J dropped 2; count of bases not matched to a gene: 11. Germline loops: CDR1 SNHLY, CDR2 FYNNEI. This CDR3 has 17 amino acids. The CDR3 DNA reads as TGTGCCAGCAGTGAAGGTGGGACAGCGGCTCCCCCCTACGAGCAGTACTTC. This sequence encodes CASSEGGTAAPPYEQYF.

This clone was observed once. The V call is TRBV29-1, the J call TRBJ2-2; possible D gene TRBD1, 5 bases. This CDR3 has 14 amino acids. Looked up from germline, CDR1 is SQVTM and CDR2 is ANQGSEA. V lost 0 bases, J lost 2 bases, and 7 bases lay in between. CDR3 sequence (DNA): TGCAGCGTTGAAGATCGGACAAACACCGGGGAGCTGTTTTTT. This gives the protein CSVEDRTNTGELFF.

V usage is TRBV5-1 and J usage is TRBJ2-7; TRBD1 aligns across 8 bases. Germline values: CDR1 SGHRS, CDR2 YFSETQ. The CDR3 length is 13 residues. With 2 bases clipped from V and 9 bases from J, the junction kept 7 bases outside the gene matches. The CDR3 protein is CASSLPGQDWQYF. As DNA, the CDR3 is TGCGCCAGCAGCTTACCGGGACAGGATTGGCAGTACTTC.

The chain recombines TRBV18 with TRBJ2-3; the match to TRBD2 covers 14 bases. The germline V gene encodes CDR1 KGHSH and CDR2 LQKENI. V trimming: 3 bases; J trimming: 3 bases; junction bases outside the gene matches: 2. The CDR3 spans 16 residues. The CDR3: CASSPGTSGRTDTQYF. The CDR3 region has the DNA TGTGCCAGCTCACCCGGGACTAGCGGGAGAACAGATACGCAGTATTTT.

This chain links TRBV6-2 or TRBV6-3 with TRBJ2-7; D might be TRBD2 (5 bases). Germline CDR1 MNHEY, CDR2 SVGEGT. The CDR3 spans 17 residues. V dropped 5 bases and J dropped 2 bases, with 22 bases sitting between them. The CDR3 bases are TGTGCCAGCAGTCTTAACCGGGGTACGGACCACACCTACGAGCAGTACTTC. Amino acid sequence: CASSLNRGTDHTYEQYF.

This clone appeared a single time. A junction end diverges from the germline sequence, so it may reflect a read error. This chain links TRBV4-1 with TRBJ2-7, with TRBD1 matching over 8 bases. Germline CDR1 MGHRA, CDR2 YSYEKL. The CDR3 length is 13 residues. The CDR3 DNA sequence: TGCGCCAGCAGCCAAGATCCCTGGAGGGACAGGAACTTC. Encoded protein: CASSQDPWRDRNF.

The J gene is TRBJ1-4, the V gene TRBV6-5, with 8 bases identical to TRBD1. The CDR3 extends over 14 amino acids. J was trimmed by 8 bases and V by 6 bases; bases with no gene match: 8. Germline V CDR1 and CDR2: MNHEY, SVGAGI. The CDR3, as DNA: TGTGCCAGCAGCCGTACAGGGGGACGAGAAAAACTGTTTTTT. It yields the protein CASSRTGGREKLFF.

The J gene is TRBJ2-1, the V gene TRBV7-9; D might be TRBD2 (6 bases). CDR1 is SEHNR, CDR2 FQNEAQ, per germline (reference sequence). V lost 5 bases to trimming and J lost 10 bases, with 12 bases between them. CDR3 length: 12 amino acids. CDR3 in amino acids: CASSQVGLEQFF. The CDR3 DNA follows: TGTGCCAGCAGCCAAGTAGGACTAGAGCAGTTCTTC.

The CDR3 region is CASSRGRDGYTF. The CDR3, as DNA: TGTGCCAGCAGTAGGGGGCGGGATGGCTACACCTTC. The V and J genes are TRBV12-3 or TRBV12-4 and TRBJ1-2, with 7 bases fitting TRBD1. With V trimmed by 5 bases and J by 6 bases, 3 bases remained unmatched. The CDR3 is made up of 12 amino acids.

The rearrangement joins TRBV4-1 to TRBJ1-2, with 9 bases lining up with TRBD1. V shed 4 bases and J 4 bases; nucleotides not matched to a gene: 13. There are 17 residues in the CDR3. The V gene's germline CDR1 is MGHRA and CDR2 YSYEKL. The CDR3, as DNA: TGCGCCAGCAGCCTACAAAGGGCGGGACAGGGCCTCTATGGCTACACCTTC. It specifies CASSLQRAGQGLYGYTF.

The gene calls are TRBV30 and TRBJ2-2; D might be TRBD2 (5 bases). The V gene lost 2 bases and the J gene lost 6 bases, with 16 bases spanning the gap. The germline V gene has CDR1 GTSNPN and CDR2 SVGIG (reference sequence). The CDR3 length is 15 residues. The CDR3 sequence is CAWSLRGILAGELFF. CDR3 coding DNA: TGTGCCTGGAGTTTGAGAGGGATACTGGCCGGGGAGCTGTTTTTT.

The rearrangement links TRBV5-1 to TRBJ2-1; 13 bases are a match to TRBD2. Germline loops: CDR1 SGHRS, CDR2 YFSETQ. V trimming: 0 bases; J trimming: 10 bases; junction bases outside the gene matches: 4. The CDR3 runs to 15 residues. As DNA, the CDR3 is TGCGCCAGCAGCTTGGGGACTAGCGGGAGAGACGAGCAGTTCTTC. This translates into CASSLGTSGRDEQFF.

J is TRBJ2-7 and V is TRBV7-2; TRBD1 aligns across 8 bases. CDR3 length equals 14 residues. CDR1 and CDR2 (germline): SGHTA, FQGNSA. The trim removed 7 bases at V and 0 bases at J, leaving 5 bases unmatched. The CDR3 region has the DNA TGTGCCAGCACCGTACAGGGGGGCTCCTACGAGCAGTACTTC. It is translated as CASTVQGGSYEQYF.

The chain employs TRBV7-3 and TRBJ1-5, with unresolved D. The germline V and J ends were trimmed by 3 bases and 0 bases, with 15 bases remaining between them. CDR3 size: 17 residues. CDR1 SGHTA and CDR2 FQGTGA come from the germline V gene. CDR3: CASSLGSGLYSNQPQHF. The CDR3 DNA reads TGTGCCAGCAGCTTGGGATCCGGACTTTATAGCAATCAGCCCCAGCATTTT.

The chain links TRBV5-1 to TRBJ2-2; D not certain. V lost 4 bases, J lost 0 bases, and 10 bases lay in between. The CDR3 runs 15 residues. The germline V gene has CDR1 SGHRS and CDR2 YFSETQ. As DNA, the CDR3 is TGCGCCAGCAGCGAACAAATGGCGAACACCGGGGAGCTGTTTTTT. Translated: CASSEQMANTGELFF.

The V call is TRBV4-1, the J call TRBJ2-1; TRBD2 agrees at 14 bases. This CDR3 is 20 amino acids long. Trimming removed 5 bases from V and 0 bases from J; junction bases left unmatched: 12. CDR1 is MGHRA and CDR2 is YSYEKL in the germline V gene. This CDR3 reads CASSFLGGLAGESSYNEQFF. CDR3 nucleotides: TGCGCCAGCAGCTTCCTGGGGGGACTAGCGGGGGAAAGCTCCTACAATGAGCAGTTCTTC.

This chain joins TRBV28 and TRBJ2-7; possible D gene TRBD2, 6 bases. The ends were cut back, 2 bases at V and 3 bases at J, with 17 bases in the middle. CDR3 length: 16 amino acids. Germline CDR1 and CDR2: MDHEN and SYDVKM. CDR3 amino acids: CASSLVIRGTDYEQYF. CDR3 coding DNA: TGTGCCAGCAGTTTAGTAATTCGGGGGACGGACTACGAGCAGTACTTC. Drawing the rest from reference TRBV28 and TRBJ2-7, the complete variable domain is DVKVTQSSRYLVKRTGEKVFLECVQDMDHENMFWYRQDPGLGLRLIYFSYDVKMKEKGDIPEGYSVSREKKERFSLILESASTNQTSMYLCASSLVIRGTDYEQYFGPGTRLTVT.

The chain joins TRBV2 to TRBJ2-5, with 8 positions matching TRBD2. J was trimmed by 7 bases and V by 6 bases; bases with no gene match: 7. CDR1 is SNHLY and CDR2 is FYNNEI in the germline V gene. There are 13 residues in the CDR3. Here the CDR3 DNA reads TGTGCCAGCAGCTTCGGGAGGGATGGGACCCAGTACTTC. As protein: CASSFGRDGTQYF.

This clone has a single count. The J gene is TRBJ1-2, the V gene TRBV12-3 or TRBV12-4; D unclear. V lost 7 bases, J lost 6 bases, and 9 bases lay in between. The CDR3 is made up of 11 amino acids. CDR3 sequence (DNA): TGTGCCAGCACCTCCCGTCATGGCTACACCTTC. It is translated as CASTSRHGYTF.

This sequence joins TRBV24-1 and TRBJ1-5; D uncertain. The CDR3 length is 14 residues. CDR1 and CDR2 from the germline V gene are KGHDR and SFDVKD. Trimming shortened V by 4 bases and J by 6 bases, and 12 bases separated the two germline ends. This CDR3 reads CATSESRVLQPQHF. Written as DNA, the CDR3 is TGTGCCACCAGTGAGAGCCGGGTCCTTCAGCCCCAGCATTTT.

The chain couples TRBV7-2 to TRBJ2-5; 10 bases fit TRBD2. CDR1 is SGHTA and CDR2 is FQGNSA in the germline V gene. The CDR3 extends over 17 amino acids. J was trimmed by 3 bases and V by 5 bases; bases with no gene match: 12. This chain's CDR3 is CASSMRGVAGGKETQYF. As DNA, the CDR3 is TGTGCCAGCAGCATGAGGGGGGTAGCGGGAGGAAAAGAGACCCAGTACTTC.

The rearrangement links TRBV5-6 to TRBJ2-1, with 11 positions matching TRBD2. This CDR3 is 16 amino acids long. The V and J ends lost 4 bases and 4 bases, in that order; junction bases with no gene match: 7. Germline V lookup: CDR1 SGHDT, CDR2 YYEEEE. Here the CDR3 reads CASSGGLAELYNEQFF. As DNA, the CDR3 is TGTGCCAGCAGCGGGGGACTAGCGGAGTTATACAATGAGCAGTTCTTC.

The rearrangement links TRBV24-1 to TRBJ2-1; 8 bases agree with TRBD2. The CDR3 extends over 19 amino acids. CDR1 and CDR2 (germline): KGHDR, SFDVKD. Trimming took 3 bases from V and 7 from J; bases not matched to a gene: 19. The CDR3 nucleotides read TGTGCCACCAGTGATCTTAAACGAAAAGGGCTAGCGGGTTGGAATGAGCAGTTCTTC. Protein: CATSDLKRKGLAGWNEQFF.